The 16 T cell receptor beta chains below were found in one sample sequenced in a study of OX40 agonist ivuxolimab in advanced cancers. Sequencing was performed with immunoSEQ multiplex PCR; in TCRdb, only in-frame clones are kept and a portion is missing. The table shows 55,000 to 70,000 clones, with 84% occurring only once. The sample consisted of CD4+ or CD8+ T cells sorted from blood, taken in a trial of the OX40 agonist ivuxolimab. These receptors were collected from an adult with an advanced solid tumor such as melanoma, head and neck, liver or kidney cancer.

Written as DNA, the CDR3 is TGTGCCAGCGTCCAACTACAAGGGGCGCGGGAGACCCAGTACTTC. It yields the protein CASVQLQGARETQYF. This chain joins TRBV6-1 and TRBJ2-5; a weak D match, TRBD1 (5 bases). Trimming shortened V by 8 bases and J by 5 bases, and 21 bases separated the two germline ends. Germline V gives CDR1 MNHNS, CDR2 SASEGT. The CDR3 has 15 amino acids.

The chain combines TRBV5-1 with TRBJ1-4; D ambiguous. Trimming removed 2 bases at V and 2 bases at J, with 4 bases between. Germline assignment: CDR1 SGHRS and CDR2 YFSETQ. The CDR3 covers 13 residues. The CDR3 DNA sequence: TGCGCCAGCAGCTTCGGCACTAATGAAAAACTGTTTTTT. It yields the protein CASSFGTNEKLFF.

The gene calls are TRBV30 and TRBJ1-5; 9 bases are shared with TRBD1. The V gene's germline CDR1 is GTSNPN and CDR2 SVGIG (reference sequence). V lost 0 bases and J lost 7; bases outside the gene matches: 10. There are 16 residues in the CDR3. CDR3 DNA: TGTGCCTGGAGTGTAACGGGACAGGGATTTTGGCAGCCCCAGCATTTT. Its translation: CAWSVTGQGFWQPQHF. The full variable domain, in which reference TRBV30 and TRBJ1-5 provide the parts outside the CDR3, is SQTIHQWPATLVQPVGSPLSLECTVEGTSNPNLYWYRQAAGRGLQLLFYSVGIGQISSEVPQNLSASRPQDRQFILSSKKLLLSDSGFYLCAWSVTGQGFWQPQHFGDGTRLSIL.

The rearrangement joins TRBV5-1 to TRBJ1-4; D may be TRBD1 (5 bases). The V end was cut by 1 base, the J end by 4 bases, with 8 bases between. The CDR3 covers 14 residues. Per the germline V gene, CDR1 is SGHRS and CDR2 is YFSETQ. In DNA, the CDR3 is TGCGCCAGCAGCTTGACAGGAAATAATGAAAAACTGTTTTTT. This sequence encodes CASSLTGNNEKLFF.

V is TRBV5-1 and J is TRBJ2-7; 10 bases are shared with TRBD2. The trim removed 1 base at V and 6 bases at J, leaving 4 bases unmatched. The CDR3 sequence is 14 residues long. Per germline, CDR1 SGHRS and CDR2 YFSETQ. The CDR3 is CASSLPSGSGEQYF. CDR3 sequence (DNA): TGCGCCAGCAGCTTGCCTAGCGGGAGTGGCGAGCAGTACTTC.

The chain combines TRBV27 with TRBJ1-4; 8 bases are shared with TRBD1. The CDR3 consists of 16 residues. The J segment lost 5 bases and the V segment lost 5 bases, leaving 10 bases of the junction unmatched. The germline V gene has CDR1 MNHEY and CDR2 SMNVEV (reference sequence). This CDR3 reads CASSMGRGLQNEKLFF. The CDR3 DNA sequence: TGTGCCAGCAGTATGGGCAGGGGGCTCCAAAATGAAAAACTGTTTTTT. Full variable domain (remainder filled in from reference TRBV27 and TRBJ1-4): EAQVTQNPRYLITVTGKKLTVTCSQNMNHEYMSWYRQDPGLGLRQIYYSMNVEVTDKGDVPEGYKVSRKEKRNFPLILESPSPNQTSLYFCASSMGRGLQNEKLFFGSGTQLSVL.

The CDR3 sequence: CAWSPRDRLPEQFF. The CDR3 region has the DNA TGTGCCTGGAGTCCTCGGGACAGGCTCCCTGAGCAGTTCTTC. The chain carries TRBV30 and TRBJ2-1; TRBD1 matches 8 bases. Per germline, CDR1 GTSNPN and CDR2 SVGIG (reference sequence). With V trimmed by 2 bases and J by 9 bases, 9 bases remained unmatched. The CDR3 contains 14 residues. Supplemented by reference TRBV30 and TRBJ2-1, the full variable domain reads SQTIHQWPATLVQPVGSPLSLECTVEGTSNPNLYWYRQAAGRGLQLLFYSVGIGQISSEVPQNLSASRPQDRQFILSSKKLLLSDSGFYLCAWSPRDRLPEQFFGPGTRLTVL.

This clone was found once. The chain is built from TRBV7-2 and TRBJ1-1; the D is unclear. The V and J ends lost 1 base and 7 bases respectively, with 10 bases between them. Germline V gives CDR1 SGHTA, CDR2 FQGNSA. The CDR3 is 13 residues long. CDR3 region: CASSLEEHLEAFF. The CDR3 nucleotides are TGTGCCAGCAGCTTAGAAGAACATCTTGAAGCTTTCTTT. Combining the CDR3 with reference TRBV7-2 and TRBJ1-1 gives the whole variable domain GAGVSQSPSNKVTEKGKDVELRCDPISGHTALYWYRQSLGQGLEFLIYFQGNSAPDKSGLPSDRFSAERTGGSVSTLTIQRTQQEDSAVYLCASSLEEHLEAFFGQGTRLTVV.

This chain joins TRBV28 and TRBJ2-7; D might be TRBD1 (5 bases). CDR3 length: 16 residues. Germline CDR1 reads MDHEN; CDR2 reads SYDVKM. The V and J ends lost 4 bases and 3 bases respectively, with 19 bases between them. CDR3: CASSSGGAAENYEQYF. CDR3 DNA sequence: TGTGCCAGCAGTTCGGGTGGGGCCGCCGAAAACTACGAGCAGTACTTC.

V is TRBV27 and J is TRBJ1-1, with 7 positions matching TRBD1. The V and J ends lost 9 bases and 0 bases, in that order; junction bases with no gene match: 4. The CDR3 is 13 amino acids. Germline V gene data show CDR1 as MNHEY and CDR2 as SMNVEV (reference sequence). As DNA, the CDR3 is TGTGCCAGTCCAGGGGGTGTGAACACTGAAGCTTTCTTT. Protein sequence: CASPGGVNTEAFF.

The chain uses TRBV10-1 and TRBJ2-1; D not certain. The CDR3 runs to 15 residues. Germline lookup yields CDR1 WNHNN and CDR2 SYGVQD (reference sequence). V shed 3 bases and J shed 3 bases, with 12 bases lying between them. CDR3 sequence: CASSDHSGNYNEQFF. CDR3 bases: TGCGCCAGCAGTGACCACTCTGGTAACTACAATGAGCAGTTCTTC.

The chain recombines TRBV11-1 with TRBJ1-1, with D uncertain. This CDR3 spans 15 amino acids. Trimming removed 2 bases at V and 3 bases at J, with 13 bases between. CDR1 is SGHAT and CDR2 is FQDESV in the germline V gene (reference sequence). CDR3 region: CASSLRLGRDTEAFF. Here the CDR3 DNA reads TGTGCCAGCAGCTTAAGGTTGGGTCGGGACACTGAAGCTTTCTTT.

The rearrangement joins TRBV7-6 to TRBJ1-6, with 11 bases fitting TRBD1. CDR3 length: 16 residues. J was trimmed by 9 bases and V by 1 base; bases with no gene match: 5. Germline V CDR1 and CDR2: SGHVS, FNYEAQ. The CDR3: CASSLESDRGLSPLHF. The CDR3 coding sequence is TGTGCCAGCAGCTTAGAGTCGGACAGGGGGCTTTCACCCCTCCACTTT. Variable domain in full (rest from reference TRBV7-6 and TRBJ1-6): GAGVSQSPRYKVTKRGQDVALRCDPISGHVSLYWYRQALGQGPEFLTYFNYEAQQDKSGLPNDRFSAERPEGSISTLTIQRTEQRDSAMYRCASSLESDRGLSPLHFGNGTRLTVT.

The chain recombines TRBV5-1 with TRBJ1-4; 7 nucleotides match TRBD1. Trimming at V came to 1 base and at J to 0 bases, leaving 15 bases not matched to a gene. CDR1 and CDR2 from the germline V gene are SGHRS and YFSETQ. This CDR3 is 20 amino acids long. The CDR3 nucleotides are TGCGCCAGCAGCTTGTCATTTAGGGGGCCCCGTCGGGCAACTAATGAAAAACTGTTTTTT. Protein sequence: CASSLSFRGPRRATNEKLFF.

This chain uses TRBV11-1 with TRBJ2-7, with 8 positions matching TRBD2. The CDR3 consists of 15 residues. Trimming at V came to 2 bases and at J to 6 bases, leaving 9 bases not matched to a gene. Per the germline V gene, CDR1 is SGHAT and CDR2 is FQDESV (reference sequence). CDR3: CASSLLPAGEVEQYF. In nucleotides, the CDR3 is TGTGCCAGCAGCTTACTTCCAGCGGGAGAGGTCGAGCAGTACTTC. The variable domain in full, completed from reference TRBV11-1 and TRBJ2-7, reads EAEVAQSPRYKITEKSQAVAFWCDPISGHATLYWYRQILGQGPELLVQFQDESVVDDSQLPKDRFSAERLKGVDSTLKIQPAELGDSAMYLCASSLLPAGEVEQYFGPGTRLTVT.

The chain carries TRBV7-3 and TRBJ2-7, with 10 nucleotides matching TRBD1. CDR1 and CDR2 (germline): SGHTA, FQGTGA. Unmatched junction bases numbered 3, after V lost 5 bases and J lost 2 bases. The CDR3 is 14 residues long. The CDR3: CASSGTGVPYEQYF. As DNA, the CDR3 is TGTGCCAGCAGCGGGACAGGGGTCCCCTACGAGCAGTACTTC. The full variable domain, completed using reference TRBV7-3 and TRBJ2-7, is GAGVSQTPSNKVTEKGKYVELRCDPISGHTALYWYRQSLGQGPEFLIYFQGTGAADDSGLPNDRFFAVRPEGSVSTLKIQRTERGDSAVYLCASSGTGVPYEQYFGPGTRLTVT.